The rows below give T cell receptor beta chains drawn from one sample of a study of naive and memory T cell subsets. From the UMI-ligation and nested PCR reads, TCRdb called clonotypes with MiXCR, one entry per CDR3 protein. The sample holds 100,000 to 150,000 distinct CDR3 sequences, around a third seen once. The sample consisted of central memory CD4+ T cells from blood. The receptors were gathered from a human donor in good health. CDR3s include the opening cysteine and the closing phenylalanine or tryptophan. Fields, in order: V gene, clone size, J gene, D gene, CDR3 DNA, CDR3 protein. D genes are given only for firm matches. The size field is filled for only some rows; it gives once, few, many or a size class.

TRBV2	.	TRBJ2-1	TRBD1	TGTGCCAGCAGTGTCTGGGGACAGGGGGCATACAATGAGCAGTTCTTC	CASSVWGQGAYNEQFF
TRBV20-1	.	TRBJ2-5	TRBD2	TGCAGTGCTCAGACGGGGACTAGTCTGCAGACCCAGTACTTC	CSAQTGTSLQTQYF
TRBV27	.	TRBJ1-1	TRBD1	TGTGCCAGCAGTCCCTCGTGGGACAGATACGAAGCTTTCTTT	CASSPSWDRYEAFF
TRBV7-2	few	TRBJ2-4	.	TGTGCCAGCAGCTTAGATCCGTGGAGCATTCAGTACTTC	CASSLDPWSIQYF
TRBV20-1	few	TRBJ2-1	.	TGCAGTGCTTCCGGGACTCTAAGCTCCTACAATGAGCAGTTCTTC	CSASGTLSSYNEQFF
TRBV6-2/TRBV6-3	few	TRBJ2-6	TRBD1	TGTGCCAGCGACAGGGGAAAGTTCTCTGGCGCCAACGTCCTGACTTTC	CASDRGKFSGANVLTF
TRBV7-2	.	TRBJ1-5	.	TGTGCCAGCAGCTTGAACAACCCCAATCAGCCCCAGCATTTT	CASSLNNPNQPQHF
TRBV7-7	few	TRBJ2-3	TRBD1	TGTGCCAGCAGCTTGGGGACAGGGTTCACAGATACGCAGTATTTT	CASSLGTGFTDTQYF
TRBV6-5	.	TRBJ2-1	TRBD2	TGTGCCAGCAGCCGGACTAGCCCCGCGAGTAGCTCCTACAATGAGCAGTTCTTC	CASSRTSPASSSYNEQFF
TRBV3-1	.	TRBJ2-3	TRBD2	TGTGCCAGCAGCCTGACTAGCGGGAGAAGCACAGATACGCAGTATTTT	CASSLTSGRSTDTQYF
TRBV29-1	.	TRBJ1-3	.	TGCAGCGGTTCAAGACAGGAATACTCTGGAAACACCATATATTTT	CSGSRQEYSGNTIYF
TRBV5-4	.	TRBJ2-5	.	TGTGCCAGCAGCCCGTACCGCATCCAAGAGACCCAGTACTTC	CASSPYRIQETQYF
TRBV7-9	few	TRBJ2-7	.	TGTGCCAGCAGTCAAGGGGGACTCCCGTTTGAGCAGTACTTC	CASSQGGLPFEQYF
TRBV18	few	TRBJ2-5	.	TGTGCCAGCTCCAATGACAGGTCCGGGGGTCAAGAGACCCAGTACTTC	CASSNDRSGGQETQYF
TRBV6-6	.	TRBJ2-1	.	TGTGTCGGGGGTGTTGGCGTGCACAATGAGCAGTTCTTC	CVGGVGVHNEQFF
TRBV10-3	few	TRBJ1-2	.	TGTGCCATCAGTGAGGACCTTAACTATGGCTACACCTTC	CAISEDLNYGYTF
TRBV7-2	.	TRBJ2-3	TRBD1	TGTGCCAGCAGCTTAGTTTCAGGGGGTCGCGGAGATACGCAGTATTTT	CASSLVSGGRGDTQYF
TRBV19	few	TRBJ2-1	TRBD2	TGTGCCAGTAGTATCTATAGCGGGAAATACAATGAGCAGTTCTTC	CASSIYSGKYNEQFF
TRBV28	few	TRBJ2-1	TRBD2	TGTGCCAGCAGCTCGGGGGGAGGGCCTCGTGAGCAGTTCTTC	CASSSGGGPREQFF
TRBV5-1	few	TRBJ2-7	.	TGCGCCAGCAGCTTGGAGAGGAGCTCCTACGAGCAGTACTTC	CASSLERSSYEQYF
TRBV28	.	TRBJ1-2	TRBD1	TGTGCCAGCAGTTCATGGGGGGACAGCCCCTTCTATGGCTACACCTTC	CASSSWGDSPFYGYTF
TRBV10-3	few	TRBJ2-5	.	TGTGCCATCAGTGATCCCACGCTAGCCAGCCAAGAGACCCAGTACTTC	CAISDPTLASQETQYF
TRBV7-9	.	TRBJ1-1	.	TGTGCCAGCAGCTTAGTAGGGGGGGGCAGAATGAACACTGAAGCTTTCTTT	CASSLVGGGRMNTEAFF
TRBV12-3/TRBV12-4	.	TRBJ2-1	TRBD2	TGTGCCAGCATGCCTAGCGGGAGTGTGAGCGATGAGCAGTTCTTC	CASMPSGSVSDEQFF
TRBV6-2/TRBV6-3	.	TRBJ2-1	.	TGTGCCAGCAGCCCCAGGGCTCCGCGGGACAATGAGCAGTTCTTC	CASSPRAPRDNEQFF
TRBV18	.	TRBJ2-7	TRBD1	TGTGCCAGCTCCCCCCTGTCGGGACAGGGGGCAAGTGAGCAGTACTTC	CASSPLSGQGASEQYF
TRBV2	few	TRBJ1-3	.	TGTGCCAGCAATTATGCGGGGAACACCATATATTTT	CASNYAGNTIYF
TRBV20-1	.	TRBJ2-3	.	TGCAGTGCTAGAGATCGAGGGAGCACAGATACGCAGTATTTT	CSARDRGSTDTQYF
TRBV7-6	.	TRBJ2-3	TRBD1	TGTGCCAGCAGCCCGGGACAGGGCATCACAGATACGCAGTATTTT	CASSPGQGITDTQYF
TRBV28	.	TRBJ2-5	.	TGTGCCAGCAACGTGGGGAGTGAGACCCAGTACTTC	CASNVGSETQYF
TRBV28	.	TRBJ1-1	.	TGTGCCAGCACCCCCTCACGGGGTATGAACACTGAAGCTTTCTTT	CASTPSRGMNTEAFF
TRBV29-1	many	TRBJ2-3	.	TGCAGCGTTCGGACATCGGGAGTAAATACGCAGTATTTT	CSVRTSGVNTQYF
TRBV9	.	TRBJ1-1	.	TGTGCCAGCAGCGTAGGGCAGGGGAGAATGAACACTGAAGCTTTCTTT	CASSVGQGRMNTEAFF
TRBV29-1	few	TRBJ2-5	TRBD2	TGCAGCGTCGGCGCACAACTAGCGGTGGAGACCCAGTACTTC	CSVGAQLAVETQYF
TRBV28	.	TRBJ2-3	TRBD2	TGTGCCAGCAGTTTTAACAGGGATAAATCTGGGCTAGCGGGTACTCATACGCAGTATTTT	CASSFNRDKSGLAGTHTQYF
TRBV28	.	TRBJ2-3	.	TGTGCCAGCAGCGGCGAACAGTTAGGCACAGATACGCAGTATTTT	CASSGEQLGTDTQYF
TRBV7-2	few	TRBJ2-2	TRBD2	TGTGCCAGCACTTCAGACGGACTAGCGGGAGGGCCATGGACCGGGGAGCTGTTTTTT	CASTSDGLAGGPWTGELFF
TRBV12-5	once	TRBJ2-1	.	TGTGCTAGTGGTATCGACAGAGCCTACAATGAGCAGTTCTTC	CASGIDRAYNEQFF
TRBV7-2	few	TRBJ1-5	TRBD1	TGTGCCAGCAGCGACGGGACAGGATACAATCAGCCCCAGCATTTT	CASSDGTGYNQPQHF
TRBV5-1	few	TRBJ2-2	TRBD2	TGCGCCAGCAGCCCCCCTAGCGGGAGGAACACCGGGGAGCTGTTTTTT	CASSPPSGRNTGELFF
TRBV6-1	.	TRBJ1-6	.	TGTGCCAGCAGTGAAGCGCAGAATTCACCCCTCCACTTT	CASSEAQNSPLHF
TRBV6-1	few	TRBJ1-1	.	TGTGCCAGCAGTGCGGGCAGGGGAAGCACTGAAGCTTTCTTT	CASSAGRGSTEAFF
TRBV11-2	.	TRBJ1-1	.	TGTGCCAGCTCCCGGGGGACTGAAGCTTTCTTT	CASSRGTEAFF
TRBV28	.	TRBJ2-7	.	TGTGCCAGCAGTTTGGGGGGCAGGAGCTCCTACGAGCAGTACTTC	CASSLGGRSSYEQYF
TRBV29-1	many	TRBJ2-3	TRBD2	TGCAGCGTGGGGGTACTAGCGGGATCTGTAGATACGCAGTATTTT	CSVGVLAGSVDTQYF
TRBV29-1	.	TRBJ1-2	.	TGCAGCGCCCAGGACACAGGGAGCGAAAGGAGCTATGGCTACACCTTC	CSAQDTGSERSYGYTF
TRBV14	few	TRBJ1-1	.	TGTGCCAGCAGCCATCGGTTCCTTCTTCGGACTGAAGCTTTCTTT	CASSHRFLLRTEAFF
TRBV7-3	.	TRBJ2-7	TRBD1	TGTGCCAGCAGCCGACAGGGCCCTTACGAGCAGTACTTC	CASSRQGPYEQYF
TRBV5-1	.	TRBJ2-7	.	TGCGCCAGCAGCTGGAGAAACAGAAATTACGAGCAGTACTTC	CASSWRNRNYEQYF
TRBV7-8	few	TRBJ2-5	.	TGTGCCAGCAGCTTAGCAGAGTACACCCAAGAGACCCAGTACTTC	CASSLAEYTQETQYF
TRBV20-1	.	TRBJ2-7	.	TGCAGTGCTAGCGCCAATACCTACGAGCAGTACTTC	CSASANTYEQYF
TRBV19	few	TRBJ2-4	.	TGTGCCAGTAATTCCGGGGCCAAAAACATTCAGTACTTC	CASNSGAKNIQYF
TRBV20-1	.	TRBJ1-2	.	TGCAGTGCTAGCCTGACATCCACAAAAGTAGATGGCTACACCTTC	CSASLTSTKVDGYTF
TRBV5-1	.	TRBJ2-4	TRBD1	TGCGCCAGCAGCTTTGGGACAGGGTCCAAAAACATTCAGTACTTC	CASSFGTGSKNIQYF
TRBV7-8	many	TRBJ1-5	.	TGTGCCAGCAGCTTAGCATCAGTGGACGGAGGATCACAATCTAATCAGCCCCAGCATTTT	CASSLASVDGGSQSNQPQHF
TRBV15	.	TRBJ2-1	TRBD2	TGTGCCACCAGCAGAGATAGAGGCCGTCGAGCGGGGGCGAAAAATGAGCAGTTCTTC	CATSRDRGRRAGAKNEQFF
TRBV7-2	.	TRBJ2-3	.	TGTGCCAGCAGCTTAGACTCCTCCGATACGCAGTATTTT	CASSLDSSDTQYF
TRBV3-1	few	TRBJ1-1	TRBD1	TGTGCCAGCAGCCGAGTGACAGGGGCGAACACTGAAGCTTTCTTT	CASSRVTGANTEAFF
TRBV20-1	.	TRBJ2-7	.	TGCAGTGCTATCCCCGGGCCAACCTACGAGCAGTACTTC	CSAIPGPTYEQYF